Each of the 15 T cell receptor beta chains below was sequenced from the same sample in a study of identical twins. TCRdb fed the 5' RACE reads into MiXCR, producing one record per CDR3 protein. The sample consists of about 340,000 distinct CDR3 sequences, roughly 10% of them appearing once. Sequencing used naive T cells sorted from blood. The receptors here all came from a woman between 45 and 65 years old in good health.

This clonotype has a handful of counts. This chain connects TRBV6-5 to TRBJ2-1; 11 nucleotides match TRBD2. Germline V lookup: CDR1 MNHEY, CDR2 SVGAGI. The CDR3 sequence is 16 residues long. The junction had 8 bases not matched to a gene; V was cut back by 4 bases and J by 6 bases. CDR3 residues: CASSSIAGGPLNEQFF. The CDR3 DNA reads TGTGCCAGCAGTTCAATAGCGGGAGGGCCTCTCAATGAGCAGTTCTTC.

In this sample, this clonotype turned up a few times. The V gene is TRBV19, the J gene TRBJ2-3, with D possibly being TRBD2 (6 bases). CDR3 length equals 15 residues. Trimming removed 8 bases at V and 5 bases at J, with 20 bases between. CDR1 and CDR2 from the germline V gene are LNHDA and SQIVND (reference sequence). The CDR3 DNA reads as TGTGCCAGTGATGGGGCCAGCGGGTCAGGAGATACGCAGTATTTT. This codes for CASDGASGSGDTQYF. The full variable domain, completed using reference TRBV19 and TRBJ2-3, is DGGITQSPKYLFRKEGQNVTLSCEQNLNHDAMYWYRQDPGQGLRLIYYSQIVNDFQKGDIAEGYSVSREKKESFPLTVTSAQKNPTAFYLCASDGASGSGDTQYFGPGTRLTVL.

This clonotype was seen only a few times. The rearrangement uses TRBV5-5 and TRBJ1-5, with TRBD1 as a possible D gene (6 bases). The germline V gene has CDR1 SGHKS and CDR2 YYEKEE (reference sequence). The CDR3 has 14 residues. Trimming took 1 base from V and 5 from J, leaving 10 bases between them. The CDR3 here is CASSLQGMDQPQHF. The DNA for the CDR3 is TGTGCCAGCAGCTTGCAGGGGATGGATCAGCCCCAGCATTTT.

This clonotype has more than one count but fewer than ten. The gene calls are TRBV10-3 and TRBJ2-5, with no clear D. The germline gives CDR1 ENHRY, CDR2 SYGVKD. Between the trimmed V and J ends, which lost 3 bases and 4 bases, there was a span of 3 bases. The CDR3 is 11 amino acids. CDR3 protein: CAISELETQYF. In DNA form, the CDR3 reads TGTGCCATCAGTGAATTAGAGACCCAGTACTTC.

This clonotype was recorded many times. The CDR3 sequence: CASSLALRNEQFF. DNA for the CDR3: TGCGCCAGCAGCTTGGCCTTACGTAATGAGCAGTTCTTC. The rearrangement uses TRBV5-1 and TRBJ2-1; D not certain. The ends were cut back, 0 bases at V and 7 bases at J, with 8 bases in the middle. The germline CDR1 and CDR2 sequences are SGHRS and YFSETQ. This CDR3 has 13 amino acids. Using reference TRBV5-1 and TRBJ2-1 for the parts outside the CDR3, the full variable domain is KAGVTQTPRYLIKTRGQQVTLSCSPISGHRSVSWYQQTPGQGLQFLFEYFSETQRNKGNFPGRFSGRQFSNSRSEMNVSTLELGDSALYLCASSLALRNEQFFGPGTRLTVL.

This clonotype was counted many times. This rearrangement joins TRBV3-1 to TRBJ1-2, with no clear D. The CDR3 is 13 residues long. V lost 0 bases and J 5 bases, leaving 7 bases between the germline ends. CDR1 LGHDT and CDR2 YNNKEL come from the germline V gene (reference sequence). CDR3 protein: CASSQEKAYGYTF. Written as DNA, the CDR3 is TGTGCCAGCAGCCAAGAAAAGGCATATGGCTACACCTTC.

Only a few counts were recorded for this clonotype. The CDR3 nucleotides read TGCAGTGCTAGTTGGACTCTGGGCACAGATACGCAGTATTTT. Residues: CSASWTLGTDTQYF. The chain combines TRBV20-1 with TRBJ2-3, with D perhaps matching TRBD2 (5 bases). From germline, CDR1 is DFQATT and CDR2 SNEGSKA (reference sequence). The CDR3 runs 14 residues. The V end was cut by 3 bases, the J end by 1 base, with 11 bases between.

This clonotype was found a few times. The chain joins TRBV20-1 to TRBJ2-3, with D uncertain. The germline gives CDR1 DFQATT, CDR2 SNEGSKA (reference sequence). The CDR3 runs 13 residues. V was trimmed by 3 bases and J by 1 base, leaving 8 bases between them. CDR3: CSASLLGTDTQYF. As DNA, the CDR3 is TGCAGTGCTAGCCTCTTAGGCACAGATACGCAGTATTTT.

The V call is TRBV7-3, the J call TRBJ2-5, with TRBD2 matching over 8 bases. Looked up from germline, CDR1 is SGHTA and CDR2 is FQGTGA. J gave up 4 bases and V 5 bases, and 9 bases lay outside the gene matches. The CDR3 sequence is 15 residues long. Here the CDR3 DNA reads TGTGCCAGCAGCCCGGACGGGAGGGCGGGAGAGACCCAGTACTTC. Translated, it gives CASSPDGRAGETQYF.

This clonotype showed up just a few times. The V call is TRBV12-3 or TRBV12-4, the J call TRBJ1-5; D gene unclear. Trimming cost V 6 bases and J 6 bases, with 12 bases left between them. The CDR3 consists of 13 residues. The CDR3 coding sequence is TGTGCCAGCAGGGACTTCGGAAGTCAGCCCCAGCATTTT. This encodes CASRDFGSQPQHF.

Only a few counts were recorded for this clonotype. The chain recombines TRBV7-9 with TRBJ2-4, with D hard to call. CDR1 and CDR2 (germline): SEHNR, FQNEAQ (reference sequence). Trimming removed 1 base from V and 4 bases from J, with 14 bases in between. The CDR3 length is 16 residues. The chain's CDR3 is CASSLGAGDGKNIQYF. For the CDR3, the DNA is TGTGCCAGCAGCTTAGGGGCCGGAGACGGAAAAAACATTCAGTACTTC.

This clonotype has just a few counts. The V gene is TRBV5-1, the J gene TRBJ2-7, with 9 bases fitting TRBD1. Germline assignment: CDR1 SGHRS and CDR2 YFSETQ. The trim removed 4 bases at V and 8 bases at J, leaving 4 bases unmatched. The CDR3 extends over 12 amino acids. CDR3 sequence: CASSRDRVKQYF. CDR3 DNA: TGCGCCAGCAGCCGGGACAGGGTCAAGCAGTACTTC.

Many counts were recorded for this clonotype. This chain joins TRBV2 and TRBJ1-2; D gene unclear. V gave up 7 bases and J gave up 4 bases, with 10 bases separating them. The CDR3 loop spans 12 amino acids. From germline, CDR1 is SNHLY and CDR2 FYNNEI. In nucleotides, the CDR3 is TGTGCCAGCACCCCTTCCTTCTATGGCTACACCTTC. This sequence encodes CASTPSFYGYTF.

This clonotype was seen only a few times. V gene TRBV20-1 combines with J gene TRBJ2-1; 11 positions match TRBD2. With 0 bases clipped from V and 3 bases from J, the junction kept 1 base outside the gene matches. Germline-derived CDR1 and CDR2 are DFQATT and SNEGSKA (reference sequence). This CDR3 region has 15 residues. The CDR3 reads CSARDGTSGYNEQFF. In DNA, the CDR3 is TGCAGTGCTAGAGATGGGACTAGCGGCTACAATGAGCAGTTCTTC.

This sequence joins TRBV30 and TRBJ2-7; D is perhaps TRBD1 or TRBD2 (6 bases each). V was pared by 3 bases and J by 6 bases, with 18 bases between. Germline V gives CDR1 GTSNPN, CDR2 SVGIG (reference sequence). The CDR3 length is 14 residues. The CDR3 DNA reads TGTGCCTGGAGCCCCGGGGGCGGGACGGGCGAGCAGTACTTC. Its translation is CAWSPGGGTGEQYF.